This entry describes one T cell receptor beta chain. The antigen is undetermined. The data were produced by immunoSEQ multiplex PCR, yet TCRdb's version contains in-frame clones alone and is incomplete. Here the sample spans 450,000 to 550,000 clones, roughly 78% being singletons. The data were taken from a study of shared clonotypes between healthy human individuals. Study-level points and caveats: Blood was the sole source, and tissue repertoires probably differ.

All the donors were Caucasian adults who lived in Nashville, Tennessee. The sequence was obtained from a woman aged 40-49 years in good health. Some clones in this sample may be carry-over from other donors' samples. Sequenced material: PBMCs.

CDR3 DNA sequence: TGTGCCAGCAGCCAGGACCCCCGTGATACGCAGTATTTT. Amino acid sequence: CASSQDPRDTQYF. This sequence joins TRBV6-4 and TRBJ2-3; D not certain. The germline V and J ends were trimmed by 6 bases and 6 bases, with 13 bases remaining between them. CDR1 MRHNA and CDR2 SNTAGT come from the germline V gene. The CDR3 consists of 13 residues.